The next 22 T cell receptor beta chains were all read from a single sample in a study of OX40 agonist ivuxolimab in advanced cancers. The assay was immunoSEQ multiplex PCR, and TCRdb's table has in-frame clones only and misses some. The sample shows about 98,000 clones, around 85% of them seen only once. Sequencing used CD4+ or CD8+ T cells sorted from blood, obtained in a trial of the OX40 agonist ivuxolimab. Receptors were obtained from an adult with an advanced solid tumor such as melanoma, head and neck, liver or kidney cancer.

V and J are TRBV29-1 and TRBJ1-1, with D tentatively TRBD1 (6 bases). V was cut by 7 bases and J by 3 bases, with 12 bases left in between. This CDR3 spans 12 amino acids. Germline CDR1 SQVTM, CDR2 ANQGSEA. The CDR3 protein is CSAMDRYTEAFF. CDR3 coding DNA: TGCAGCGCCATGGACAGATACACTGAAGCTTTCTTT.

The chain uses TRBV28 and TRBJ1-2; a possible D gene is TRBD1 (5 bases). The CDR3 totals 15 residues. V lost 1 base and J lost 1, with 10 bases in between. CDR1 and CDR2 (germline): MDHEN, SYDVKM. The CDR3 loop is CASSLSRGYNYGYTF. In DNA, the CDR3 is TGTGCCAGCAGTTTATCTAGGGGTTATAACTATGGCTACACCTTC.

V usage is TRBV5-4 and J usage is TRBJ1-6; 7 bases are shared with TRBD1. Germline V gene lookup returns CDR1 SGHNT and CDR2 YYREEE (reference sequence). The CDR3 loop spans 16 amino acids. V shed 4 bases and J 5 bases; nucleotides not matched to a gene: 9. The CDR3 DNA sequence: TGTGCCAGCAGCGTCACAGGGGTGGCCAATAATTCACCCCTCCACTTT. Translation gives CASSVTGVANNSPLHF. The full variable domain, its missing parts supplied by reference TRBV5-4 and TRBJ1-6, is ETGVTQSPTHLIKTRGQQVTLRCSSQSGHNTVSWYQQALGQGPQFIFQYYREEENGRGNFPPRFSGLQFPNYSSELNVNALELDDSALYLCASSVTGVANNSPLHFGNGTRLTVT.

This clone turned up a few times. The chain is built from TRBV7-9 and TRBJ2-7, with D possibly TRBD1 on 6 matching bases. The V gene's germline CDR1 is SEHNR and CDR2 FQNEAQ (reference sequence). V was cut by 3 bases and J by 7 bases, with 13 bases left in between. This CDR3 has 13 amino acids. CDR3 nucleotide sequence: TGTGCCAGCAGCTTGTTCAGGGGTGGGGAGCAGTACGTC. Translated: CASSLFRGGEQYV.

The chain couples TRBV9 to TRBJ1-1; TRBD1 aligns across 7 bases. This CDR3 is 15 amino acids long. V was clipped by 0 bases and J by 6 bases; unmatched bases: 8. Per germline, CDR1 SGDLS and CDR2 YYNGEE. The CDR3 DNA reads TGTGCCAGCAGCGTAGGAGTAGGGCAGGGGGCTGAAGCTTTCTTT. Protein: CASSVGVGQGAEAFF.

This chain connects TRBV2 to TRBJ1-5; weak D call: TRBD1 (5 bases). Per germline, CDR1 SNHLY and CDR2 FYNNEI. Trimming stripped 6 bases from V and 2 bases from J, with 11 bases between. This CDR3 is built from 14 residues. Here the CDR3 reads CASRGGAGNQPQHF. In nucleotides, the CDR3 is TGTGCCAGCAGGGGGGGAGCGGGCAATCAGCCCCAGCATTTT.

V usage is TRBV6-1 and J usage is TRBJ1-6; no clear D gene. The V gene's germline CDR1 is MNHNS and CDR2 SASEGT. V was trimmed by 4 bases and J by 12 bases, leaving 13 bases between them. The CDR3 is 13 residues long. The CDR3 bases are TGTGCCAGCAGTGGGGCAGGTTTGGAACCCCTCCACTTT. Protein sequence: CASSGAGLEPLHF.

This sequence joins TRBV19 and TRBJ2-3; 7 bases are a match to TRBD2. Germline-derived CDR1 and CDR2 are LNHDA and SQIVND (reference sequence). Trimming removed 4 bases from V and 4 bases from J; junction bases left unmatched: 11. The CDR3 loop spans 16 amino acids. The CDR3 DNA reads TGTGCCAGTAGTAGGGCTAGCGGATCATTATCAGATACGCAGTATTTT. It is translated as CASSRASGSLSDTQYF. The full variable domain, in which reference TRBV19 and TRBJ2-3 provide the parts outside the CDR3, is DGGITQSPKYLFRKEGQNVTLSCEQNLNHDAMYWYRQDPGQGLRLIYYSQIVNDFQKGDIAEGYSVSREKKESFPLTVTSAQKNPTAFYLCASSRASGSLSDTQYFGPGTRLTVL.

The chain combines TRBV7-2 with TRBJ2-1; TRBD1 is a possible D gene (5 bases). The CDR3 is made up of 14 amino acids. The germline CDR1 and CDR2 sequences are SGHTA and FQGNSA. The germline V and J ends were trimmed by 5 bases and 6 bases, with 14 bases remaining between them. Here the CDR3 reads CASSENRGGNEQFF. In DNA, the CDR3 is TGTGCCAGCAGCGAGAATAGGGGTGGCAATGAGCAGTTCTTC.

The chain couples TRBV27 to TRBJ1-6; D might be TRBD1 (6 bases). The CDR3 is made up of 13 amino acids. V lost 7 bases to trimming and J lost 7 bases, with 11 bases between them. From germline, CDR1 is MNHEY and CDR2 SMNVEV (reference sequence). The CDR3 nucleotides read TGTGCCAGCAAGACAGGTTGGAATTCACCCCTCCACTTT. Its protein product is CASKTGWNSPLHF.

The gene calls are TRBV28 and TRBJ1-4, with 8 bases aligning to TRBD1. J gave up 6 bases and V 8 bases, and 8 bases lay outside the gene matches. Per the germline V gene, CDR1 is MDHEN and CDR2 is SYDVKM. This CDR3 has 14 residues. This chain's CDR3 is CASETGAGYEKLFF. As DNA, the CDR3 is TGTGCCAGCGAGACAGGGGCGGGGTATGAAAAACTGTTTTTT.

The V call is TRBV18, the J call TRBJ1-1; 9 bases align to TRBD1. V was clipped by 6 bases and J by 5 bases; unmatched bases: 13. The CDR3 spans 16 residues. Germline assignment: CDR1 KGHSH and CDR2 LQKENI. This CDR3 reads CASSVPGQGRGTEAFF. As DNA, the CDR3 is TGTGCCAGCTCCGTCCCGGGACAGGGAAGGGGGACTGAAGCTTTCTTT.

This chain connects TRBV5-4 to TRBJ2-5, with 7 bases lining up with TRBD1. Looked up from germline, CDR1 is SGHNT and CDR2 is YYREEE (reference sequence). The CDR3 is made up of 15 amino acids. Trimming took 4 bases from V and 5 from J; bases not matched to a gene: 11. CDR3 in amino acids: CASSRPGGRLETQYF. The CDR3 nucleotides are TGTGCCAGCAGCCGACCAGGGGGTCGATTGGAGACCCAGTACTTC.

This rearrangement joins TRBV7-9 to TRBJ2-1; TRBD2 matches at 11 bases. Germline V gene sequence: CDR1 SEHNR, CDR2 FQNEAQ (reference sequence). V lost 7 bases, J lost 6 bases, and 8 bases stayed unmatched. The CDR3 runs to 15 residues. The CDR3 sequence is CASIPPGLAVNEQFF. CDR3 nucleotides: TGTGCCAGCATCCCCCCGGGACTAGCGGTCAATGAGCAGTTCTTC. The variable domain in full, completed from reference TRBV7-9 and TRBJ2-1, reads DTGVSQNPRHKITKRGQNVTFRCDPISEHNRLYWYRQTLGQGPEFLTYFQNEAQLEKSRLLSDRFSAERPKGSFSTLEIQRTEQGDSAMYLCASIPPGLAVNEQFFGPGTRLTVL.

The CDR3 sequence is CSGLDLWGEAFF. CDR3 DNA: TGCAGCGGCCTGGACCTGTGGGGAGAAGCTTTCTTT. This chain links TRBV29-1 with TRBJ1-1; unclear D gene. CDR1 is SQVTM, CDR2 ANQGSEA, per germline. V lost 7 bases, J lost 8 bases, and 17 bases lay in between. CDR3 size: 12 residues.

The table lists this clone with a count of one. The chain uses TRBV19 and TRBJ2-1, with TRBD1 matching 8 bases. The CDR3 has 15 amino acids. The germline CDR1 and CDR2 sequences are LNHDA and SQIVND (reference sequence). Germline trimming cut 6 bases from V and 7 bases from J; bases unmatched to any gene: 11. The CDR3 DNA is TGTGCCAGTAGCCTACTCGCAGGGGGCGTAAATGAGCAGTTCTTC. Protein product: CASSLLAGGVNEQFF.

The V gene is TRBV25-1, the J gene TRBJ1-3; D is ambiguous. Germline loops: CDR1 MGHDK, CDR2 SYGVNS. The CDR3 is 13 residues long. Trimming removed 4 bases from V and 4 bases from J, with 8 bases in between. The CDR3 DNA sequence: TGTGCCAGCAGTGGAGACGTGGGAAACACCATATATTTT. Its protein is CASSGDVGNTIYF.

This chain uses TRBV6-1 with TRBJ1-4; D gene unclear. Trimming shortened V by 2 bases and J by 7 bases, and 14 bases separated the two germline ends. This CDR3 has 15 amino acids. Germline values: CDR1 MNHNS, CDR2 SASEGT. The CDR3 DNA reads as TGTGCCAGCAGTGAACGGTCCGCGGGAAGTGAAAAACTGTTTTTT. Its translation is CASSERSAGSEKLFF.

In this sample, this clone turned up a few times. CDR3 loop: CASSYASKAFF. The CDR3 DNA is TGTGCCAGCAGTTATGCGTCTAAAGCTTTCTTT. The rearrangement joins TRBV6-5 to TRBJ1-1; the D is unclear. The CDR3 sequence is 11 residues long. Germline V gene lookup returns CDR1 MNHEY and CDR2 SVGAGI. Trimming shortened V by 3 bases and J by 9 bases, and 8 bases separated the two germline ends.

The count of this clone is one. The V gene is TRBV7-9, the J gene TRBJ1-5, with 11 bases fitting TRBD1. Germline assignment: CDR1 SEHNR and CDR2 FQNEAQ (reference sequence). Losses at the gene ends were 1 base for V and 4 bases for J; bases not matched to a gene: 3. The CDR3 sequence is 16 residues long. CDR3 DNA sequence: TGTGCCAGCAGCTTAGACGGGACAGGGGGAAATCAGCCCCAGCATTTT. It translates to CASSLDGTGGNQPQHF. Full variable domain (rest looked up from reference TRBV7-9 and TRBJ1-5): DTGVSQNPRHKITKRGQNVTFRCDPISEHNRLYWYRQTLGQGPEFLTYFQNEAQLEKSRLLSDRFSAERPKGSFSTLEIQRTEQGDSAMYLCASSLDGTGGNQPQHFGDGTRLSIL.

The chain recombines TRBV9 with TRBJ1-1, with 10 bases matching TRBD1. V dropped 2 bases and J dropped 5; count of bases not matched to a gene: 3. This CDR3 has 14 amino acids. Germline CDR1 is SGDLS and CDR2 is YYNGEE. The CDR3: CASSVGTGATEAFF. CDR3 DNA: TGTGCCAGCAGCGTCGGGACAGGGGCTACTGAAGCTTTCTTT.

This chain links TRBV4-2 with TRBJ2-5, with TRBD1 as a possible D gene (5 bases). The J call is uncertain, as TRBJ2-7 better fits the DNA end. Germline V gene data show CDR1 as LGHNA and CDR2 as YNFKEQ. This CDR3 spans 13 amino acids. The CDR3 region has the DNA TGTGCCAGCAGCCAAGGGCAAGGGGCCGAGCAGTACTTC. Residues: CASSQGQGAEQYF.